This T cell receptor (beta chain) was captured in a study of Graves' ophthalmopathy and Graves' hyperthyroidism. In this cohort, patients with other autoimmune diseases, uncontrolled infections, pregnancy or lactation were excluded. Germline loops: CDR1 WNHNN, CDR2 SYGVQD (reference sequence). The V end was cut by 5 bases, the J end by 5 bases, with 19 bases between. This CDR3 spans 16 amino acids. Comments on this clonotype: Its target is not known.

RNA transcripts served as template for amplifying TCR beta CDR3 sequences. Amplification began with first-round RT-PCR using HTBI primers, then second-round multiplex PCR was performed. Using its own MiXCR run on the multiplex PCR reads, TCRdb lists one record per CDR3 protein. The repertoire holds about 590,000 distinct CDR3 sequences, with approximately 37% as singletons. Study-level results: For predicting ophthalmopathy progression, the model had 60% to 71% sensitivity and roughly 77% specificity.

J is TRBJ1-5 and V is TRBV10-1, with TRBD1 as a possible D gene (5 bases). The clonotype comes from an adult man with Graves' hyperthyroidism. Sequences were obtained from peripheral blood or thyroid tissue (not recorded which). The CDR3 loop is CASSWRQVGEDQPQHF. The CDR3 nucleotides are TGCGCCAGCAGTTGGCGCCAGGTAGGGGAAGATCAGCCCCAGCATTTT.